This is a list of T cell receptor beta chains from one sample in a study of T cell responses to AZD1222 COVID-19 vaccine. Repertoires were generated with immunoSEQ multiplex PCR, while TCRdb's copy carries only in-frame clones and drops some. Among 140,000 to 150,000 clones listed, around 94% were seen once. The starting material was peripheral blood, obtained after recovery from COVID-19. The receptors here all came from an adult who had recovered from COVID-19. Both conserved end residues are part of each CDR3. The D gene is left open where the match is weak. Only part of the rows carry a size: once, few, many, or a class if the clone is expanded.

TGCGCCAGCAGCTTGGCGACTAGCAACTCCTACGAGCAGTACTTC | CASSLATSNSYEQYF | TRBV5-1 | . | TRBD2 | TRBJ2-7
TGTGCCTGGTCCCGGGGGGAGAAGATATCACCCCTCCACTTT | CAWSRGEKISPLHF | TRBV30 | . | . | TRBJ1-6
TGTGCCAGCAGCTTAGGAGCACCGACAGCTACCTACGAGCAGTACTTC | CASSLGAPTATYEQYF | TRBV7-9 | . | . | TRBJ2-7
TGTGCCAGCGGGGGCACAGGTCCCGGGGAGCTGTTTTTT | CASGGTGPGELFF | TRBV27 | . | . | TRBJ2-2
TGCAGTGCTAGTCAGACTAGCGGGTTGACAGAGACCCAGTACTTC | CSASQTSGLTETQYF | TRBV20-1 | . | TRBD2 | TRBJ2-5
TGTGCCAGCAGCCCCGGACAGGGTGATGAGCAGTTCTTC | CASSPGQGDEQFF | TRBV9 | . | TRBD1 | TRBJ2-1
TGTGCCGGTGGTACCCCCTCAGGGGGCGTCAATCAGCCCCAGCATTTT | CAGGTPSGGVNQPQHF | TRBV6-6 | . | TRBD1 | TRBJ1-5
TGTGCCAGCAGCGCTACGGGCGGGAGCGGGGAGACCCAGTACTTC | CASSATGGSGETQYF | TRBV11-2 | once | TRBD2 | TRBJ2-5
TGTGCCAGCAGCTTAGGATCAGTTATCACAGATACGCAGTATTTT | CASSLGSVITDTQYF | TRBV11-2 | . | . | TRBJ2-3
TGTGCCAGTCATAATAGCGGGACGGGCTACAATGAGCAGTTCTTC | CASHNSGTGYNEQFF | TRBV19 | . | TRBD2 | TRBJ2-1
TGTGCCAGCAGCCGCCGAACAGGGGCGGACCAGCCCCAGCATTTT | CASSRRTGADQPQHF | TRBV27 | . | TRBD1 | TRBJ1-5
TGTGCCATCAGAGGAAGCCTTTCCTACGAGCAGTACTTC | CAIRGSLSYEQYF | TRBV10-3 | few | . | TRBJ2-7
TGTGCCAGCAGCTGGGACTTATACTACGAGCAGTACTTC | CASSWDLYYEQYF | TRBV7-8 | . | . | TRBJ2-7
TGTGCCAGCAGTTTAAGCCCTCATTATTCCTACGAGCAGTACTTC | CASSLSPHYSYEQYF | TRBV27 | . | . | TRBJ2-7
TGTGCCAGCAGTTCCGGACTGGGGCCTGGCTACACCTTC | CASSSGLGPGYTF | TRBV6-5 | . | . | TRBJ1-2
TGTGCCTGGATCTCGCCCAGGGCCAACTATGGCTACACCTTC | CAWISPRANYGYTF | TRBV30 | . | . | TRBJ1-2
TGTGCCAGCAGCCCCCTCGGACAGGTCGCTACCTTC | CASSPLGQVATF | TRBV7-3 | . | TRBD1 | TRBJ1-2
TGTGCCTGGAGTGGGACGGATTCACCCCTCCACTTT | CAWSGTDSPLHF | TRBV30 | . | . | TRBJ1-6
TGTGCCAGCAGTGACTCGAGCGGGAAGGCCGGAGACACCGGGGAGCTGTTTTTT | CASSDSSGKAGDTGELFF | TRBV6-4 | . | TRBD2 | TRBJ2-2
TGTGCCAGCACAGGGGTAGCGGGCTACAATGAGCAGTTCTTC | CASTGVAGYNEQFF | TRBV6-5 | . | . | TRBJ2-1
TGTGCCAGCAGCACCCACGCGGGGGGCTATGGCTACACCTTC | CASSTHAGGYGYTF | TRBV11-2 | . | . | TRBJ1-2
TGTGCCAGCAGCTTAGGGGGGACAGCCCTGGGCTACATGAACACTGAAGCTTTCTTT | CASSLGGTALGYMNTEAFF | TRBV11-2 | . | TRBD1 | TRBJ1-1
TGTGCCAGCAGCTCCACTAGCGGGAGGGGCGAGCAGTACTTC | CASSSTSGRGEQYF | TRBV11-1 | . | TRBD2 | TRBJ2-7
TGCGCCAGCAGTGCGGGACAGGCCCTGGGAGATACGCAGTATTTT | CASSAGQALGDTQYF | TRBV10-1 | . | TRBD1 | TRBJ2-3
TGTGCCACCAGCACCCCGGGGGCGGATCAGCCCCAGCATTTT | CATSTPGADQPQHF | TRBV15 | . | . | TRBJ1-5
TGTGCCAGCAGCCAAGTTGCGGGAGGGCCTAGTAGCTACGAGCAGTACTTC | CASSQVAGGPSSYEQYF | TRBV3-1/TRBV3-2 | . | TRBD2 | TRBJ2-7
TGTGCCAGCAGCTTAGCGGGATGGTTCTACGAGCAGTACTTC | CASSLAGWFYEQYF | TRBV11-2 | . | . | TRBJ2-7
TGCGCCAGCAGCTTCGGGGGTCCAGATACGCAGTATTTT | CASSFGGPDTQYF | TRBV5-1 | . | . | TRBJ2-3
TGTGCCACCAGCAGATCCGGACAGGCCCCTGGGGAGACCCTCCACTTT | CATSRSGQAPGETLHF | TRBV15 | . | TRBD1 | TRBJ1-6
TGTGCCAGCTCACCCGGGACTAGCGCGGCCTACGAGCAGTACTTC | CASSPGTSAAYEQYF | TRBV18 | . | TRBD2 | TRBJ2-7
TGTGCCACCAGCAGAGTACCTAAACAGGGGGCGCACTACGAGCAGTACTTC | CATSRVPKQGAHYEQYF | TRBV15 | . | TRBD1 | TRBJ2-7
TGTGCCAGCAGCGCCCTCTCTGGAAACACCATATATTTT | CASSALSGNTIYF | TRBV9 | . | . | TRBJ1-3
TGTGCCAGCAGCCAAGTGGCGAGGACTTTCGGATATGAAAAACTGTTTTTT | CASSQVARTFGYEKLFF | TRBV3-1/TRBV3-2 | once | . | TRBJ1-4
TGTGCCAGCCGGCTGGGGTTAGGTTATGGGACTGAAGCTTTCTTT | CASRLGLGYGTEAFF | TRBV6-5 | . | . | TRBJ1-1
TGCAGTGCTAGTCGGACGGGCACAGATACGCAGTATTTT | CSASRTGTDTQYF | TRBV20-1 | . | . | TRBJ2-3
TGTGCCAGCTCACTGGGAGAGACCCAGTACTTC | CASSLGETQYF | TRBV28 | . | . | TRBJ2-5
TGTGCCAGCAGATCCTACAGTGCTGAAAAACTGTTTTTT | CASRSYSAEKLFF | TRBV28 | few | . | TRBJ1-4
TGTGCCAGCAGTCCCCGGGTGGAGGGCACCGATGGCTACACCTTC | CASSPRVEGTDGYTF | TRBV6-6 | . | . | TRBJ1-2
TGCGCCAGCGACAACGGTGGGCGGAACACTGAAGCTTTCTTT | CASDNGGRNTEAFF | TRBV4-1 | once | . | TRBJ1-1
TGCGCCAGCAGCTTGGAAGGGTCGGGCTATGGCTACACCTTC | CASSLEGSGYGYTF | TRBV5-1 | few | . | TRBJ1-2
TGTGCCAGCAGCTTACCCGGGGATGGCACTGAAGCTTTCTTT | CASSLPGDGTEAFF | TRBV7-9 | . | . | TRBJ1-1
TGTGCCAGCAGCTTGGGGGGCCGCGGTCGATACGAGCAGTACTTC | CASSLGGRGRYEQYF | TRBV11-2 | . | . | TRBJ2-7
TGCAGCGCCACTAGAGACGAGACCCAGTACTTC | CSATRDETQYF | TRBV29-1 | . | . | TRBJ2-5
TGTGCCAGCAGCTTAACCGGGGTAATGAACACTGAAGCTTTCTTT | CASSLTGVMNTEAFF | TRBV7-3 | once | . | TRBJ1-1
TGTGCCAGCAGTGGCCTCCTGAGTAGCGGGAGAAAGACCCAGTACTTC | CASSGLLSSGRKTQYF | TRBV25-1 | . | TRBD2 | TRBJ2-5
TGTGCCAGCAGCCCCGGGCGTCCAGGCTCTGGGGCCAACGTCCTGACTTTC | CASSPGRPGSGANVLTF | TRBV7-8 | . | . | TRBJ2-6
TGTGCCAGCAGTAGGACTAGCGGGAGTAGTCTCCCCGGGGAGCTGTTTTTT | CASSRTSGSSLPGELFF | TRBV28 | . | TRBD2 | TRBJ2-2
TGTGCCAGCAGTTCCCGGGGGGAGCAGTACTTC | CASSSRGEQYF | TRBV12-3/TRBV12-4 | . | . | TRBJ2-7
TGTGCCAGCATGATTTTCTCTGGGGCCAACGTCCTGACTTTC | CASMIFSGANVLTF | TRBV27 | . | . | TRBJ2-6
TGTGCCAGCTCACCGGGGACAGGACTTATGAACACTGAAGCTTTCTTT | CASSPGTGLMNTEAFF | TRBV18 | once | TRBD1 | TRBJ1-1